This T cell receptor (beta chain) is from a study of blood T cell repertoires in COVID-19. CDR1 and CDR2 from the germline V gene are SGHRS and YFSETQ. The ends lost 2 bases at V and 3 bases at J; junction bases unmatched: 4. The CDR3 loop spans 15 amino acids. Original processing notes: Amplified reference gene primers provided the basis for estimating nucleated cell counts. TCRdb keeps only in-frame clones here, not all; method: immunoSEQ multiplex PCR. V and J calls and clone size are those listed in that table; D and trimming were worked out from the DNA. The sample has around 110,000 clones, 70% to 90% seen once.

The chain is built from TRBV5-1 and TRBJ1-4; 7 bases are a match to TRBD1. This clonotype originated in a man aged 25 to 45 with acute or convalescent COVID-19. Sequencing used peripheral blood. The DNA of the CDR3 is TGCGCCAGCAGCTTACTGACAGGGTCTAATGAAAAACTGTTTTTT. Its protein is CASSLLTGSNEKLFF.